This is a list of T cell receptor beta chains from one sample in a study of radiation and T cells in renal cell carcinoma. Only in-frame clones appear in the TCRdb table, and some are missing; sequencing was by immunoSEQ multiplex PCR. This table holds about 150,000 clones, about 85% found once. The sample consisted of blood, taken from a patient whose treatment included radiotherapy and nephrectomy. These receptors originate from a woman in her 70s with renal cell carcinoma. Each CDR3 is given with its conserved first and last residue. The D gene is left open where the match is weak. Not all rows give a size; the values are once, few, many and, for expanded clones, a class.

j_gene: TRBJ1-2; d_gene: NA; abundance: NA; v_gene: TRBV10-3; CDR3nt: TGTGCCATCACCCCGATGAAGGGTAGGGGCTACACCTTC; CDR3aa: CAITPMKGRGYTF
j_gene: TRBJ2-2; d_gene: NA; abundance: NA; v_gene: TRBV5-1; CDR3nt: TGCGCCAGCAGCTTGGAAAGGAACACCGGGGAGCTGTTTTTT; CDR3aa: CASSLERNTGELFF
j_gene: TRBJ2-5; d_gene: TRBD2; abundance: NA; v_gene: TRBV4-2; CDR3nt: TGTGCCAGCAGCCAAGATCAGGGCGGGGGGCTCTTACAAGAGACCCAGTACTTC; CDR3aa: CASSQDQGGGLLQETQYF
j_gene: TRBJ1-1; d_gene: TRBD1; abundance: NA; v_gene: TRBV5-1; CDR3nt: TGCGCCAGCAGCGTAAAAAGGCAGGGGGCTACTGAAGCTTTCTTT; CDR3aa: CASSVKRQGATEAFF
j_gene: TRBJ2-3; d_gene: TRBD2; abundance: NA; v_gene: TRBV6-1; CDR3nt: TGTGCCAGCACCATCCGATCCGGGGGGGATACGCAGTATTTT; CDR3aa: CASTIRSGGDTQYF
j_gene: TRBJ1-5; d_gene: TRBD1; abundance: NA; v_gene: TRBV19; CDR3nt: TGTGCCAGTAAAGACAGGGGGGTTCAGCCCCAGCATTTT; CDR3aa: CASKDRGVQPQHF
j_gene: TRBJ1-2; d_gene: NA; abundance: NA; v_gene: TRBV5-1; CDR3nt: TGCGCCAGCAGCATAGAAAGACAGGCAATCTATGGCTACACCTTC; CDR3aa: CASSIERQAIYGYTF
j_gene: TRBJ1-2; d_gene: NA; abundance: NA; v_gene: TRBV7-2; CDR3nt: TGTGCCAGCAGCTTAGGGGTCAACTATGGCTACACCTTC; CDR3aa: CASSLGVNYGYTF
j_gene: TRBJ2-1; d_gene: TRBD2; abundance: NA; v_gene: TRBV5-1; CDR3nt: TGCGCCAGCAGCTTGGTGGCGACGGGAGGGAATGAGCAGTTCTTC; CDR3aa: CASSLVATGGNEQFF
j_gene: TRBJ1-6; d_gene: TRBD1; abundance: NA; v_gene: TRBV6-1; CDR3nt: TGTGCCAGCACCCCTAAAGGGGACAGGGCGTCTCACTTT; CDR3aa: CASTPKGDRASHF
j_gene: TRBJ2-5; d_gene: TRBD2; abundance: NA; v_gene: TRBV5-1; CDR3nt: TGCGCCAGCAGCTTAAGTGGGGGGGACCAAGAGACCCAGTACTTC; CDR3aa: CASSLSGGDQETQYF
j_gene: TRBJ1-6; d_gene: NA; abundance: NA; v_gene: TRBV4-3; CDR3nt: TGCGCCAGCAGCCAAGTTGACGGGAGGAATTCACCCCTCCACTTT; CDR3aa: CASSQVDGRNSPLHF
j_gene: TRBJ2-7; d_gene: NA; abundance: NA; v_gene: TRBV7-2; CDR3nt: TGTGCCAGCAGTCCCGGACAGCTTCCCTACGAGCAGTACTTC; CDR3aa: CASSPGQLPYEQYF
j_gene: TRBJ2-3; d_gene: NA; abundance: once; v_gene: TRBV7-2; CDR3nt: TGTGCCAGCAGCTTAGCGGGGCAGTCCGCGGGTACGCAGTATTTT; CDR3aa: CASSLAGQSAGTQYF
j_gene: TRBJ2-2; d_gene: TRBD1; abundance: once; v_gene: TRBV5-4; CDR3nt: TGTGCCAGCAGCCGACAGGGGAACACCGGGGAGCTGTTTTTT; CDR3aa: CASSRQGNTGELFF
j_gene: TRBJ2-3; d_gene: TRBD1; abundance: NA; v_gene: TRBV7-9; CDR3nt: TGTGCCAGCAGCCGGCGACAGGGGGCTACAGATACGCAGTATTTT; CDR3aa: CASSRRQGATDTQYF
j_gene: TRBJ1-1; d_gene: TRBD1; abundance: NA; v_gene: TRBV18; CDR3nt: TGTGCCAGCTCACTCGGACAGGGGAACACTGAAGCTTTCTTT; CDR3aa: CASSLGQGNTEAFF
j_gene: TRBJ1-1; d_gene: NA; abundance: NA; v_gene: TRBV13; CDR3nt: TGTGCCAGCAGCTTAGGAGGGGAGAACACTGAAGCTTTCTTT; CDR3aa: CASSLGGENTEAFF
j_gene: TRBJ2-2; d_gene: NA; abundance: NA; v_gene: TRBV5-1; CDR3nt: TGCGCCAGCAGCTTGGGACGTACCGGGGAGCTGTTTTTT; CDR3aa: CASSLGRTGELFF
j_gene: TRBJ2-1; d_gene: TRBD2; abundance: NA; v_gene: TRBV6-5; CDR3nt: TGTGCCAGCAGTCGCGGGGGGGGATACAATGAGCAGTTCTTC; CDR3aa: CASSRGGGYNEQFF
j_gene: TRBJ1-5; d_gene: NA; abundance: NA; v_gene: TRBV5-5; CDR3nt: TGTGCCAGCAGCCCCGCAGGGTATAGGAGCAATCAGCCCCAGCATTTT; CDR3aa: CASSPAGYRSNQPQHF
j_gene: TRBJ1-1; d_gene: NA; abundance: NA; v_gene: TRBV11-1; CDR3nt: TGTGCCAGCAGCCCTCAGGGTGAAGCTTTCTTT; CDR3aa: CASSPQGEAFF
j_gene: TRBJ1-1; d_gene: TRBD1; abundance: NA; v_gene: TRBV11-3; CDR3nt: TGTGCCAGCGGCCTGCATGACAGGGGGCGAACTGAAGCTTTCTTT; CDR3aa: CASGLHDRGRTEAFF
j_gene: TRBJ1-2; d_gene: NA; abundance: NA; v_gene: TRBV30; CDR3nt: TGTGCCTGCAACTACTATGGCTACACCTTC; CDR3aa: CACNYYGYTF
j_gene: TRBJ1-2; d_gene: NA; abundance: NA; v_gene: TRBV15; CDR3nt: TGTGCCACCAGCAGAGATCAAGGTTCCTATGGCTACACCTTC; CDR3aa: CATSRDQGSYGYTF
j_gene: TRBJ1-1; d_gene: TRBD1; abundance: NA; v_gene: TRBV12-5; CDR3nt: TGTGCTAGTGGTTTGGTACGGGGACAGGGGCTCACTGAAGCTTTCTTT; CDR3aa: CASGLVRGQGLTEAFF
j_gene: TRBJ2-1; d_gene: NA; abundance: NA; v_gene: TRBV4-2; CDR3nt: TGTGCCAGCAGCCAGCGGAGAGGATACAATGAGCAGTTCTTC; CDR3aa: CASSQRRGYNEQFF
j_gene: TRBJ2-1; d_gene: NA; abundance: NA; v_gene: TRBV7-2; CDR3nt: TGTGCCAGCAGCTTTGGGGGGGCCCGTGAGCAGTTCTTC; CDR3aa: CASSFGGAREQFF
j_gene: TRBJ1-1; d_gene: NA; abundance: NA; v_gene: TRBV19; CDR3nt: TGTGCCAGTATGGGGGGGGAGAACACTGAAGCTTTCTTT; CDR3aa: CASMGGENTEAFF
j_gene: TRBJ1-2; d_gene: TRBD1; abundance: NA; v_gene: TRBV9; CDR3nt: TGTGCCAGCAGCGCAGACAGGGGCTATGGCTACACCTTC; CDR3aa: CASSADRGYGYTF
j_gene: TRBJ1-2; d_gene: NA; abundance: NA; v_gene: TRBV28; CDR3nt: TGTGCCAGCAGTTTCCGTCGGGGGCGGGGCTACACCTTC; CDR3aa: CASSFRRGRGYTF
j_gene: TRBJ1-2; d_gene: NA; abundance: NA; v_gene: TRBV25-1; CDR3nt: TGTGCCAGCAGTGAAGGGAGAGGGACCACTTCTGGCTACACCTTC; CDR3aa: CASSEGRGTTSGYTF
j_gene: TRBJ2-7; d_gene: NA; abundance: NA; v_gene: TRBV7-9; CDR3nt: TGTGCCAGCAGCTTAGTGGGGGACACCCCCGAGCAGTACTTC; CDR3aa: CASSLVGDTPEQYF
j_gene: TRBJ2-6; d_gene: NA; abundance: NA; v_gene: TRBV10-3; CDR3nt: TGTGCCACTGGGGGCTCCGGGACAGGGGCCAACGTCCTGACTTTC; CDR3aa: CATGGSGTGANVLTF
j_gene: TRBJ2-1; d_gene: NA; abundance: once; v_gene: TRBV6-1; CDR3nt: TGTGCCAGCAGTGAAAGGGGAGGAGGGAGTTACAATGAGCAGTTCTTC; CDR3aa: CASSERGGGSYNEQFF
j_gene: TRBJ2-5; d_gene: TRBD2; abundance: NA; v_gene: TRBV5-1; CDR3nt: TGCGCCAGCAAAACCGGGACTAGCGGGGGGTCAGAGACCCAGTACTTC; CDR3aa: CASKTGTSGGSETQYF
j_gene: TRBJ1-5; d_gene: NA; abundance: NA; v_gene: TRBV19; CDR3nt: TGTGCCAGTAGTATAGCCCGAATGGGTCAGCCCCAGCATTTT; CDR3aa: CASSIARMGQPQHF
j_gene: TRBJ2-5; d_gene: NA; abundance: NA; v_gene: TRBV5-4; CDR3nt: TGTGCCAGCAGCTTGAGAGGGGGGGAGACCCAGTACTTC; CDR3aa: CASSLRGGETQYF
j_gene: TRBJ2-7; d_gene: NA; abundance: NA; v_gene: TRBV6-5; CDR3nt: TGTGCCAGCCCAAGGGCGCCGGGTTCCTACGAGCAGTACTTC; CDR3aa: CASPRAPGSYEQYF
j_gene: TRBJ1-2; d_gene: NA; abundance: NA; v_gene: TRBV5-6; CDR3nt: TGTGCCAGCAGCTTGGGGGGGCGGAGTTATGGCTACACCTTC; CDR3aa: CASSLGGRSYGYTF
j_gene: TRBJ2-5; d_gene: NA; abundance: NA; v_gene: TRBV5-1; CDR3nt: TGCGCCAGCATCCGGGGGGAGACCCAGTACTTC; CDR3aa: CASIRGETQYF
j_gene: TRBJ1-5; d_gene: TRBD1; abundance: NA; v_gene: TRBV28; CDR3nt: TGTGCCAGCATTGGCGGTAGACAGGGGGGACAGCCCCAGCATTTT; CDR3aa: CASIGGRQGGQPQHF
j_gene: TRBJ2-2; d_gene: TRBD1; abundance: NA; v_gene: TRBV5-5; CDR3nt: TGTGCCAGCAGCGGCCTGGCAGGGGGAAACACCGGGGAGCTGTTTTTT; CDR3aa: CASSGLAGGNTGELFF
j_gene: TRBJ2-1; d_gene: NA; abundance: NA; v_gene: TRBV4-3; CDR3nt: TGCGCCAGCAGCCAAGATGGGGGGAACCATGAGCAGTTCTTC; CDR3aa: CASSQDGGNHEQFF
j_gene: TRBJ2-2; d_gene: TRBD2; abundance: NA; v_gene: TRBV28; CDR3nt: TGTGCCAGCAGCCGAATATCTGGCGGGGGGGCCTCCGGGGAGCTGTTTTTT; CDR3aa: CASSRISGGGASGELFF
j_gene: TRBJ1-1; d_gene: NA; abundance: NA; v_gene: TRBV27; CDR3nt: TGTGCCAGCATCAGGGGCGCTGAAGCTTTCTTT; CDR3aa: CASIRGAEAFF
j_gene: TRBJ1-2; d_gene: TRBD1; abundance: once; v_gene: TRBV27; CDR3nt: TGTGCCAGCAGTTCTTCTCGACAGGGTCCCTATGGCTACACCTTC; CDR3aa: CASSSSRQGPYGYTF
j_gene: TRBJ2-2; d_gene: NA; abundance: NA; v_gene: TRBV5-4; CDR3nt: TGTGCCAGCACGGGGGCAGGTGACACCGGGGAGCTGTTTTTT; CDR3aa: CASTGAGDTGELFF
j_gene: TRBJ1-2; d_gene: NA; abundance: NA; v_gene: TRBV6-6; CDR3nt: TGTGCCAGCAGTGCGGACAGTAACTATGGCTACACCTTC; CDR3aa: CASSADSNYGYTF
j_gene: TRBJ2-3; d_gene: NA; abundance: NA; v_gene: TRBV7-9; CDR3nt: TGTGCCAGCAGCCCTTCCCGCGGGGGCTTTCCAGGGACGCAGTATTTT; CDR3aa: CASSPSRGGFPGTQYF